Below, 26 T cell receptor beta chains from the same sample are listed, as sequenced in a study of persistence of HIV-infected CD4 T cells. The stimulus was an HIV-1 Gag 15-mer peptide pool, about 1 ug/peptide/mL. Memory cells lacking CD40L and CD69 with high CD45RO were sorted. The antigens of these receptors remain unknown. The immunoSEQ assay was version 4, run in survey mode. Assay: immunoSEQ multiplex PCR; the TCRdb copy retains only in-frame clones and omits some. This sample has 30,000 to 40,000 clones, with 80% to 90% found just once. The sequencing here drew on CD4+ T cells sorted from PBMCs after 18-hour stimulation, taken from a patient who received antiretroviral therapy. These receptors came from an adult woman with HIV who was CMV-seropositive.

The chain has TRBV15 and TRBJ2-1; D may be TRBD2 (5 bases). The germline gives CDR1 LNHNV, CDR2 YYDKDF (reference sequence). V lost 8 bases and J lost 3, with 11 bases in between. The CDR3 runs to 13 residues. The CDR3 is CATGAALYNEQFF. CDR3 DNA: TGTGCCACCGGAGCGGCCCTCTACAATGAGCAGTTCTTC.

The V and J genes are TRBV19 and TRBJ2-5; TRBD1 is a possible D gene (6 bases). Per germline, CDR1 LNHDA and CDR2 SQIVND (reference sequence). This CDR3 spans 14 amino acids. Trimming stripped 5 bases from V and 1 base from J, with 11 bases between. The CDR3, as DNA: TGTGCCAGTAGTCCAGGACAGATCCAAGAGACCCAGTACTTC. It specifies CASSPGQIQETQYF.

The rearrangement joins TRBV5-1 to TRBJ1-5, with a weak D call TRBD1 (6 bases). Germline V lookup: CDR1 SGHRS, CDR2 YFSETQ. Trimming pared 4 bases from V and 4 bases from J, leaving 12 bases between. This CDR3 has 14 residues. The CDR3 here is CASSPDSLNQPQHF. CDR3 in DNA: TGCGCCAGCAGCCCGGACAGTTTGAATCAGCCCCAGCATTTT.

The genes are TRBV7-2 and TRBJ1-1, with 11 bases aligning to TRBD1. Germline CDR1 reads SGHTA; CDR2 reads FQGNSA. After removal of 5 bases from V and 3 bases from J, the junction contained 11 bases not matched to a gene. The CDR3 runs to 17 residues. DNA of the CDR3: TGTGCCAGCAGCCCAGGACAGGGGGCAAAGGTGTACACTGAAGCTTTCTTT. Translation: CASSPGQGAKVYTEAFF.

This clone was detected only once. V and J are TRBV7-2 and TRBJ1-4; TRBD1 matches at 11 bases. Germline CDR1 reads SGHTA; CDR2 reads FQGNSA. This CDR3 is 15 amino acids long. V gave up 5 bases and J gave up 7 bases; unmatched junction bases: 6. The CDR3 DNA reads TGTGCCAGCAGCCCTTCCGGGACAGGGGGTGAAAAACTGTTTTTT. Translating it yields CASSPSGTGGEKLFF.

This clone has only one observation. The chain links TRBV6-1 to TRBJ1-2, with D tentatively TRBD1 (6 bases). The V end was cut by 2 bases, the J end by 4 bases, with 11 bases between. The V gene's germline CDR1 is MNHNS and CDR2 SASEGT. This CDR3 has 14 residues. Here the CDR3 reads CASSERGGGYGYTF. CDR3 DNA: TGTGCCAGCAGTGAAAGGGGGGGCGGCTATGGCTACACCTTC.

The chain uses TRBV11-1 and TRBJ2-1; D perhaps matches TRBD2 (7 bases). Germline V lookup: CDR1 SGHAT, CDR2 FQDESV (reference sequence). V lost 3 bases to trimming and J lost 6 bases, with 15 bases between them. The CDR3 contains 15 residues. The CDR3 reads CASSFVGRGGNEQFF. The CDR3, as DNA: TGTGCCAGCAGCTTTGTAGGTAGGGGGGGCAATGAGCAGTTCTTC. The full variable domain, in which reference TRBV11-1 and TRBJ2-1 provide the parts outside the CDR3, is EAEVAQSPRYKITEKSQAVAFWCDPISGHATLYWYRQILGQGPELLVQFQDESVVDDSQLPKDRFSAERLKGVDSTLKIQPAELGDSAMYLCASSFVGRGGNEQFFGPGTRLTVL.

The chain joins TRBV5-5 to TRBJ2-5; 8 bases align to TRBD1. The junction had 9 bases not matched to a gene; V was cut back by 4 bases and J by 7 bases. There are 14 residues in the CDR3. Germline CDR1 SGHKS, CDR2 YYEKEE (reference sequence). Here the CDR3 reads CASSQGQESGTQYF. The CDR3 nucleotides read TGTGCCAGCAGCCAGGGACAGGAAAGTGGGACCCAGTACTTC. The full variable domain, rest sourced from reference TRBV5-5 and TRBJ2-5, is DAGVTQSPTHLIKTRGQQVTLRCSPISGHKSVSWYQQVLGQGPQFIFQYYEKEERGRGNFPDRFSARQFPNYSSELNVNALLLGDSALYLCASSQGQESGTQYFGPGTRLLVL.

The chain has TRBV5-8 and TRBJ1-5; D not resolved. Germline values: CDR1 SGHTS, CDR2 YDEGEE. Deletions cut 1 base from V and 6 bases from J, with 5 bases between. CDR3 size: 12 residues. DNA for the CDR3: TGTGCCAGCAGCTTGCGGGGTCAGCCCCAGCATTTT. This translates into CASSLRGQPQHF.

The chain has TRBV5-1 and TRBJ2-1; 9 bases match TRBD2. CDR1 and CDR2 from the germline V gene are SGHRS and YFSETQ. V gave up 3 bases and J gave up 5 bases; unmatched junction bases: 6. This CDR3 is 15 amino acids long. CDR3 bases: TGCGCCAGCAGCTCCCGACTAGCGGACAACAATGAGCAGTTCTTC. Protein sequence: CASSSRLADNNEQFF.

V usage is TRBV5-1 and J usage is TRBJ1-2; tentatively, D is TRBD1 (6 bases). V shed 0 bases and J shed 2 bases, with 11 bases lying between them. The CDR3 sequence is 15 residues long. The germline V gene has CDR1 SGHRS and CDR2 YFSETQ. The CDR3 nucleotides are TGCGCCAGCAGCTTGGAAGGGGGAGCGAACTATGGCTACACCTTC. It translates to CASSLEGGANYGYTF.

The J gene is TRBJ1-3, the V gene TRBV7-9, with D unclear. Germline V lookup: CDR1 SEHNR, CDR2 FQNEAQ (reference sequence). The CDR3 totals 15 residues. V lost 1 base to trimming and J lost 0 bases, with 7 bases between them. This CDR3 is CASSLGHSSGNTIYF. DNA of the CDR3: TGTGCCAGCAGCTTAGGTCACAGCTCTGGAAACACCATATATTTT.

Written as DNA, the CDR3 is TGTGCCAGCAGCGTACGAGAAGGGAACTATGGCTACACCTTC. As protein: CASSVREGNYGYTF. The rearrangement joins TRBV9 to TRBJ1-2; D remains unclear. V was shortened by 1 base and J by 2 bases, with 9 bases between the two germline ends. CDR3 length equals 14 residues. Per the germline V gene, CDR1 is SGDLS and CDR2 is YYNGEE.

The rearrangement joins TRBV10-3 to TRBJ1-2; 10 nucleotides line up with TRBD1. The CDR3 consists of 16 residues. Germline V gives CDR1 ENHRY, CDR2 SYGVKD. Unmatched junction bases numbered 9, after V lost 0 bases and J lost 8 bases. CDR3 sequence reads: CAISESRTGGTWGYTF. CDR3 DNA sequence: TGTGCCATCAGTGAGTCTCGGACAGGGGGGACTTGGGGCTACACCTTC.

The chain employs TRBV5-1 and TRBJ1-5, with D possibly matching TRBD1 (6 bases). Trimming removed 5 bases from V and 1 base from J, with 10 bases in between. The CDR3 sequence is 14 residues long. Germline CDR1 is SGHRS and CDR2 is YFSETQ. Here the CDR3 reads CASSQGSSNQPQHF. In DNA form, the CDR3 reads TGCGCCAGCAGTCAGGGGTCGAGCAATCAGCCCCAGCATTTT.

V gene TRBV5-4 combines with J gene TRBJ2-1, with TRBD2 matching over 10 bases. The CDR3 is 15 residues long. With V trimmed by 2 bases and J by 10 bases, 9 bases remained unmatched. Per the germline V gene, CDR1 is SGHNT and CDR2 is YYREEE (reference sequence). CDR3 amino acids: CASSLPLAGAGEQFF. The CDR3, as DNA: TGTGCCAGCAGCTTACCGCTAGCGGGGGCGGGGGAGCAGTTCTTC.

This sequence joins TRBV10-2 and TRBJ2-7; 7 bases match TRBD1. The CDR3 contains 12 residues. The trim removed 6 bases at V and 4 bases at J, leaving 3 bases unmatched. The germline V gene encodes CDR1 WSHSY and CDR2 SAAADI. The CDR3 DNA reads TGCGCCAGCAGGGGCAGGGGGTACGAGCAGTACTTC. Residues: CASRGRGYEQYF.

This sequence joins TRBV9 and TRBJ2-3, with D perhaps matching TRBD2 (7 bases). Germline V CDR1 and CDR2: SGDLS, YYNGEE. Trimming left V 0 bases short and J 0 bases short, with 14 bases between. CDR3 size: 17 residues. CDR3 nucleotide sequence: TGTGCCAGCAGCGTAGAGTGGGGGGGCCCGAGCACAGATACGCAGTATTTT. Encoded protein: CASSVEWGGPSTDTQYF.

This clone was observed a few times. The genes are TRBV28 and TRBJ1-1; tentatively, D is TRBD1 (5 bases). The germline V and J ends were trimmed by 7 bases and 4 bases, with 13 bases remaining between them. CDR3 size: 13 residues. The V gene's germline CDR1 is MDHEN and CDR2 SYDVKM. CDR3 bases: TGTGCCAGCAACCTACGGGGGGGCACTGAAGCTTTCTTT. The encoded protein is CASNLRGGTEAFF.

The chain uses TRBV11-3 and TRBJ2-1, with 11 bases that match TRBD2. Looked up from germline, CDR1 is SGHNT and CDR2 is YENEEA. The CDR3 covers 15 residues. The trim removed 1 base at V and 5 bases at J, leaving 1 base unmatched. For the CDR3, the DNA is TGTGCCAGCAGCTTAGGTAGCGGGGGGGACAATGAGCAGTTCTTC. As protein: CASSLGSGGDNEQFF.

The V and J genes are TRBV6-5 and TRBJ1-3; TRBD1 matches 8 bases. In germline, CDR1 is MNHEY, CDR2 SVGAGI. The CDR3 is made up of 15 amino acids. The junction had 7 bases not matched to a gene; V was cut back by 6 bases and J by 3 bases. DNA of the CDR3: TGTGCCAGCAGCGCCCAGGACAGGGTTGGAAACACCATATATTTT. Residues: CASSAQDRVGNTIYF.

This clone was detected only once. The chain uses TRBV10-3 and TRBJ2-2; 7 nucleotides match TRBD2. Trimming took 11 bases from V and 1 from J; bases not matched to a gene: 1. The CDR3 is made up of 12 amino acids. CDR1 ENHRY and CDR2 SYGVKD come from the germline V gene. CDR3 residues: CAGRGNTGELFF. CDR3 DNA sequence: TGTGCCGGGAGGGGGAACACCGGGGAGCTGTTTTTT.

V gene TRBV7-2 combines with J gene TRBJ2-7, with D perhaps matching TRBD1 or TRBD2 (5 bases each). V was shortened by 4 bases and J by 6 bases, with 13 bases between the two germline ends. Germline lookup yields CDR1 SGHTA and CDR2 FQGNSA. The length of the CDR3 is 13 residues. Here the CDR3 reads CASSSHPGAEQYF. CDR3 DNA sequence: TGTGCCAGCAGCTCCCACCCCGGGGCCGAGCAGTACTTC.

The chain uses TRBV6-2 or TRBV6-3 and TRBJ2-7; weak D call: TRBD2 (6 bases). The CDR3 extends over 15 amino acids. CDR1 is MNHEY and CDR2 is SVGEGT in the germline V gene. Trimming cost V 4 bases and J 5 bases, with 18 bases left between them. The CDR3 sequence is CASSSWRLGENEQYF. The DNA of the CDR3 is TGTGCCAGCAGTTCCTGGCGACTAGGGGAGAACGAGCAGTACTTC.

The chain links TRBV5-4 to TRBJ1-1; D uncertain. The CDR3 totals 14 residues. Per the germline V gene, CDR1 is SGHNT and CDR2 is YYREEE (reference sequence). Trimming took 2 bases from V and 0 from J, leaving 8 bases between them. CDR3 in DNA: TGTGCCAGCAGCTTAGGGTTGATGAACACTGAAGCTTTCTTT. Its translation is CASSLGLMNTEAFF.

This clone was found a few times. The chain employs TRBV4-1 and TRBJ2-7, with TRBD1 as a possible D gene (6 bases). V shed 0 bases and J shed 1 base, with 19 bases lying between them. The V gene's germline CDR1 is MGHRA and CDR2 YSYEKL. The CDR3 loop spans 18 amino acids. The CDR3 loop reads CASSQEETGHSYSYEQYF. The CDR3 bases are TGCGCCAGCAGCCAAGAAGAGACAGGTCACTCCTATTCCTACGAGCAGTACTTC.